Following are 8 T cell receptor beta chains from one sample sequenced in a study of T cells in Graves' hyperthyroidism and ophthalmopathy. Researchers amplified the TCR beta CDR3 regions from RNA transcripts. Using the HTBI primer set, a first-round RT-PCR was run on the TCR CDR3. TCRdb reprocessed the multiplex PCR reads with MiXCR, giving one entry per CDR3 protein. The sample shows around 540,000 distinct CDR3 sequences, around 15% of them seen only once. The sequenced sample was blood. Receptor source: a woman aged 30 to 39 with Graves' ophthalmopathy.

This clonotype was seen only a few times. The V and J genes are TRBV4-3 and TRBJ2-5, with D maybe TRBD2 (6 bases). V shed 4 bases and J shed 4 bases, with 10 bases lying between them. The CDR3 contains 13 residues. Germline-derived CDR1 and CDR2 are LGHNA and YSLEER. CDR3 sequence: CASSPAGRETQYF. In nucleotides, the CDR3 is TGCGCCAGCAGCCCAGCGGGTAGAGAGACCCAGTACTTC.

V is TRBV12-3 or TRBV12-4 and J is TRBJ1-5; 7 bases line up with TRBD1. Trimming removed 1 base from V and 2 bases from J; junction bases left unmatched: 5. The CDR3 length is 16 residues. The CDR3 region has the DNA TGTGCCAGCAGTTTAGGACAGGGTAAGGGCAATCAGCCCCAGCATTTT. Translation gives CASSLGQGKGNQPQHF.

This clonotype appeared many times. The rearrangement uses TRBV28 and TRBJ2-3, with D possibly being TRBD1 or TRBD2 (5 bases each). The CDR3 is 12 residues long. Trimming pared 8 bases from V and 3 bases from J, leaving 9 bases between. CDR1 is MDHEN, CDR2 SYDVKM, per germline. The CDR3 loop is CASVGETDTQYF. DNA for the CDR3: TGTGCCAGCGTGGGGGAGACAGATACGCAGTATTTT. The full variable domain, its missing parts supplied by reference TRBV28 and TRBJ2-3, is DVKVTQSSRYLVKRTGEKVFLECVQDMDHENMFWYRQDPGLGLRLIYFSYDVKMKEKGDIPEGYSVSREKKERFSLILESASTNQTSMYLCASVGETDTQYFGPGTRLTVL.

Worth noting for this clonotype: A read error is possible here, since a much larger clone lies one base away. The chain employs TRBV7-2 and TRBJ2-7; the match to TRBD1 covers 7 bases. The CDR3 has 13 residues. The junction had 6 bases not matched to a gene; V was cut back by 4 bases and J by 6 bases. Germline V gives CDR1 SGHTA, CDR2 FQGNSA. In DNA, the CDR3 is TGTGCCAGCAGCTCGACAGGGTTTCGCGAGCAGTACTTC. The encoded protein is CASSSTGFREQYF.

This clonotype was seen repeatedly, ten times or more. This chain uses TRBV12-3 or TRBV12-4 with TRBJ1-3, with D hard to call. The CDR3 is 16 amino acids. V was trimmed by 6 bases and J by 0 bases, leaving 15 bases between them. CDR3 nucleotide sequence: TGTGCCAGCAGCCCCGAGGCACTTGTCTCTGGAAACACCATATATTTT. Its translation: CASSPEALVSGNTIYF.

The CDR3 DNA reads TGTGCCAGCAGTTCTTTACAGGGGGGGATTGAAAAACTGTTTTTT. Its protein is CASSSLQGGIEKLFF. The V gene is TRBV28, the J gene TRBJ1-4; 8 positions agree with TRBD1. V lost 4 bases and J lost 7; bases outside the gene matches: 8. The CDR3 spans 15 residues. The germline CDR1 and CDR2 sequences are MDHEN and SYDVKM.

This clonotype was detected many times. The rearrangement links TRBV20-1 to TRBJ2-7; D possibly corresponds to TRBD2 (5 bases). The CDR3 contains 11 residues. Per germline, CDR1 DFQATT and CDR2 SNEGSKA (reference sequence). Trimming stripped 4 bases from V and 1 base from J, with 5 bases between. As DNA, the CDR3 is TGCAGTGCTACGGGATCCTACGAGCAGTACTTC. Amino acid sequence: CSATGSYEQYF.

This clonotype appeared many times. The chain combines TRBV11-3 with TRBJ2-1; D ambiguous. The CDR3 loop spans 13 amino acids. V was clipped by 0 bases and J by 8 bases, with 8 bases between them. CDR1 is SGHNT, CDR2 YENEEA, per germline. The CDR3: CASSLEIRDEQFF. The CDR3 coding sequence is TGTGCCAGCAGCTTAGAGATACGGGATGAGCAGTTCTTC. Together with reference TRBV11-3 and TRBJ2-1, the CDR3 gives the full variable domain: EAGVVQSPRYKIIEKKQPVAFWCNPISGHNTLYWYLQNLGQGPELLIRYENEEAVDDSQLPKDRFSAERLKGVDSTLKIQPAELGDSAVYLCASSLEIRDEQFFGPGTRLTVL.